This T cell receptor (beta chain) was observed in a study of cytomegalovirus exposure and HLA in healthy donors. It was healthy bone marrow donors who served as donors. V lost 4 bases and J lost 7; bases outside the gene matches: 5. Germline CDR1 and CDR2: MNHEY and SMNVEV (reference sequence). This CDR3 comprises 13 residues. Amplification used 60 Vbeta primers and 13 Jbeta primers. TCRdb's table, derived via immunoSEQ multiplex PCR, lists solely in-frame clones and lacks some. The table records approximately 150,000 clones, 82% of them present only once. The chain is built from TRBV27 and TRBJ1-1; 8 bases are shared with TRBD1. This TCR came from a male donor in good health and CMV-seronegative. Material for sequencing was PBMCs. The CDR3 DNA reads as TGTGCCAGCAGTTCCCGGACAGGGAGTGAAGCTTTCTTT. Translation gives CASSSRTGSEAFF.